This T cell receptor beta chain comes out of a study of cytomegalovirus exposure and HLA in healthy donors. In the study overall: Across 350 to 500 genotyped donors, 81% landed in the Caucasian-associated ancestry cluster. Study-wide findings and caveats: As a later analysis revealed, most CMV-associated TCR beta chains appeared HLA-restricted. What a later analysis showed was that several of the most significant clusters appeared linked to common viral pathogens.

The PCR made use of 60 Vbeta and 13 Jbeta primers. As processed by the authors: Around 9.9 million shared chains were among the approximately 76 million unique TCR beta chains that a later analysis counted. This table comes from immunoSEQ multiplex PCR, and its TCRdb copy is limited to in-frame clones, with some not included. That table supplies the V and J calls and clone size; D and trimming were determined from the DNA. The table records under 150,000 clones, about two thirds of them present only once. The germline CDR1 and CDR2 sequences are WNHNN and SYGVQD (reference sequence). V trimming: 3 bases; J trimming: 4 bases; junction bases outside the gene matches: 6. This CDR3 region has 16 residues. As regards this clone: Its antigen is unidentified.

Sequenced material: PBMCs. The V call is TRBV10-1, the J call TRBJ2-1, with TRBD2 identical over 10 bases. This receptor was identified in a woman aged 55-69 years in good health and CMV-seropositive. The CDR3 bases are TGCGCCAGCAGTGAAGCTTTAGCGGGGGGTTACAATGAGCAGTTCTTC. Translating it yields CASSEALAGGYNEQFF.